A single sample gave rise to the 16 T cell receptor beta chains below, sequenced in a study of beta chain features in type 1 diabetes. Sequencing targeted expressed TCRB transcripts, as all isolated RNA had been reverse transcribed. Produced via immunoSEQ multiplex PCR; TCRdb's table is partial and in-frame only. The table has around 430,000 clones, roughly 30% seen once. The sequenced sample was naive CD4+ T cells from blood. These receptors came from a man in his late teens or twenties in good health.

This clone was observed once. This chain connects TRBV7-2 to TRBJ2-7; unclear D gene. Germline values: CDR1 SGHTA, CDR2 FQGNSA. The CDR3 is made up of 12 amino acids. Trimming took 0 bases from V and 5 from J, leaving 5 bases between them. In DNA form, the CDR3 reads TGTGCCAGCAGCTTAGCGCACGACGAGCAGTACTTC. It yields the protein CASSLAHDEQYF.

This clone occurred a few times. The rearrangement links TRBV7-8 to TRBJ2-6; TRBD1 might be the D (6 bases). In germline, CDR1 is SGHVS, CDR2 FQNEAQ. Trimming removed 7 bases at V and 0 bases at J, with 13 bases between. This CDR3 region has 16 residues. CDR3 DNA sequence: TGTGCCAGCACCCCGAGACAGGCCTCTGGGGCCAACGTCCTGACTTTC. Translated, it gives CASTPRQASGANVLTF.

This clone was detected a few times. The V gene is TRBV6-1, the J gene TRBJ2-1; 14 positions agree with TRBD2. V gave up 6 bases and J gave up 10 bases; unmatched junction bases: 5. Germline V gene data show CDR1 as MNHNS and CDR2 as SASEGT. This CDR3 has 14 amino acids. The CDR3 spells CASSEGLAGDEQFF. For the CDR3, the DNA is TGTGCCAGCAGCGAGGGACTAGCGGGAGACGAGCAGTTCTTC.

The CDR3 here is CASSYGGAGETQYF. CDR3 bases: TGTGCCAGCAGCTACGGCGGGGCGGGGGAGACCCAGTACTTC. The chain combines TRBV7-2 with TRBJ2-5, with D perhaps TRBD2 (6 bases). The V gene lost 4 bases and the J gene lost 5 bases, with 14 bases spanning the gap. The germline V gene has CDR1 SGHTA and CDR2 FQGNSA. The CDR3 is made up of 14 amino acids.

This clone appeared a few times. The chain has TRBV7-2 and TRBJ2-1; 10 bases map to TRBD2. This CDR3 spans 16 amino acids. Unmatched junction bases numbered 7, after V lost 6 bases and J lost 2 bases. Germline loops: CDR1 SGHTA, CDR2 FQGNSA. The DNA of the CDR3 is TGTGCCAGCAGTACACCCGGGACTAGCGCCTACAATGAGCAGTTCTTC. This sequence encodes CASSTPGTSAYNEQFF.

This clone was seen only a few times. The chain is built from TRBV7-9 and TRBJ2-3; 12 bases align to TRBD2. Germline lookup yields CDR1 SEHNR and CDR2 FQNEAQ (reference sequence). The CDR3 is 16 residues long. J gave up 2 bases and V 4 bases, and 4 bases lay outside the gene matches. CDR3: CASSWLAGGVTDTQYF. In nucleotides, the CDR3 is TGTGCCAGCAGCTGGCTAGCGGGAGGGGTCACAGATACGCAGTATTTT.

This clone was detected only a few times. This sequence joins TRBV18 and TRBJ2-1; 10 nucleotides agree with TRBD1. The CDR3 sequence is 17 residues long. In germline, CDR1 is KGHSH, CDR2 LQKENI. Trimming cost V 6 bases and J 2 bases; bases outside gene matches: 10. CDR3 sequence reads: CASSRGAGQGTYNEQFF. DNA of the CDR3: TGTGCCAGCTCCCGTGGTGCGGGACAGGGGACCTACAATGAGCAGTTCTTC.

This clone has only a few counts. This chain connects TRBV30 to TRBJ1-1; 7 positions match TRBD1. The CDR3 length is 14 residues. J lost 7 bases, V lost 5 bases, and 13 bases had no gene match. The germline CDR1 and CDR2 sequences are GTSNPN and SVGIG (reference sequence). The CDR3 here is CAWCSKTGLCEAFF. In DNA form, the CDR3 reads TGTGCCTGGTGCAGTAAGACAGGGCTCTGTGAAGCTTTCTTT.

This chain links TRBV7-6 with TRBJ2-2; no definite D call. V gave up 2 bases and J gave up 3 bases, with 7 bases separating them. CDR1 SGHVS and CDR2 FNYEAQ come from the germline V gene. The CDR3 totals 14 residues. Written as DNA, the CDR3 is TGTGCCAGCAGCTTAAGTTCGTACACCGGGGAGCTGTTTTTT. Its protein product is CASSLSSYTGELFF. Full variable domain (remainder filled in from reference TRBV7-6 and TRBJ2-2): GAGVSQSPRYKVTKRGQDVALRCDPISGHVSLYWYRQALGQGPEFLTYFNYEAQQDKSGLPNDRFSAERPEGSISTLTIQRTEQRDSAMYRCASSLSSYTGELFFGEGSRLTVL.

The rearrangement links TRBV19 to TRBJ2-5; TRBD2 matches 7 bases. Germline V gene sequence: CDR1 LNHDA, CDR2 SQIVND (reference sequence). This CDR3 has 13 residues. V dropped 5 bases and J dropped 4; count of bases not matched to a gene: 4. This chain's CDR3 is CASSVREGETQYF. In DNA form, the CDR3 reads TGTGCCAGTAGTGTCAGGGAGGGAGAGACCCAGTACTTC.

This chain links TRBV6-5 with TRBJ1-2; the D gene is possibly TRBD1 (6 bases). Per the germline V gene, CDR1 is MNHEY and CDR2 is SVGAGI. The CDR3 runs 15 residues. V was clipped by 4 bases and J by 2 bases, with 14 bases between them. Written as DNA, the CDR3 is TGTGCCAGCAGTTTGGACAGATTGGCAAACTATGGCTACACCTTC. Translation gives CASSLDRLANYGYTF.

A note on this clone: At the DNA level, this CDR3 is encoded by other sequences in the same sample as well. The CDR3 DNA sequence: TGCAGCGTTGAAAGGGACAGGGGTGGGGAGCAGTACTTC. Translated, it gives CSVERDRGGEQYF. The V call is TRBV29-1, the J call TRBJ2-7; 10 bases fit TRBD1. Germline V gives CDR1 SQVTM, CDR2 ANQGSEA. The CDR3 runs 13 residues. J lost 7 bases, V lost 2 bases, and 5 bases had no gene match.

V usage is TRBV2 and J usage is TRBJ1-4, with D hard to call. The CDR3 runs to 13 residues. CDR1 and CDR2 from the germline V gene are SNHLY and FYNNEI. The germline V and J ends were trimmed by 8 bases and 7 bases, with 14 bases remaining between them. CDR3 sequence (DNA): TGTGCCAGCGGCTTGTGGGTTCGTGAAAAACTGTTTTTT. Residues: CASGLWVREKLFF.

This clone was seen a handful of times. J is TRBJ2-1 and V is TRBV9; perhaps TRBD2 as D (6 bases). This CDR3 contains 16 residues. Germline CDR1 reads SGDLS; CDR2 reads YYNGEE. The V end was cut by 4 bases, the J end by 0 bases, with 14 bases between. The CDR3 protein is CASSKGSGSSYNEQFF. CDR3 sequence (DNA): TGTGCCAGCAGCAAAGGTAGCGGTAGCTCCTACAATGAGCAGTTCTTC.

The chain has TRBV4-3 and TRBJ2-4; 7 nucleotides agree with TRBD1. The V segment lost 1 base and the J segment 2 bases; nucleotides outside the gene matches: 11. Germline loops: CDR1 LGHNA, CDR2 YSLEER. This CDR3 spans 18 amino acids. The CDR3 spells CASSQAVNTGDTKNIQYF. Here the CDR3 DNA reads TGCGCCAGCAGCCAAGCCGTGAACACAGGGGATACCAAAAACATTCAGTACTTC.

The chain uses TRBV2 and TRBJ1-1; D is unresolved. The germline V gene has CDR1 SNHLY and CDR2 FYNNEI. Trimming took off 3 bases at V and 1 base at J, with 15 bases between the two ends. This CDR3 spans 16 amino acids. The CDR3 protein is CASSDYGVVGNTEAFF. CDR3 coding DNA: TGTGCCAGCAGTGATTATGGAGTGGTTGGGAACACTGAAGCTTTCTTT.